The clone carrying this T cell receptor beta chain was seen many times. PBMCs stored at -80 C, numbering 2 million, were the origin of the unsorted libraries. Germline CDR1 LGHNT, CDR2 FRNRAP. This CDR3 spans 17 amino acids. V was trimmed by 2 bases and J by 2 bases, leaving 16 bases between them. These data are taken from a study of neurological immune-mediated disorders. Study in general: The approximately 34 multiple sclerosis patients comprised around 30 relapsing-remitting and 3 secondary progressive cases.

TCRdb re-called the 5' RACE reads with MiXCR, one entry per CDR3 protein. The sample has some 65,000 distinct CDR3 sequences, under 5% seen once. The chain links TRBV12-5 to TRBJ2-1, with D perhaps matching TRBD1 (6 bases). The sequenced material came from PBMCs. The TCR sequence derives from a man aged 50 to 60 with multiple sclerosis. Written as DNA, the CDR3 is TGTGCTAGTGGTTTGCGCCCCCGAGGGGGAACCTACAATGAGCAGTTCTTC. Protein: CASGLRPRGGTYNEQFF. Based on the CDR3 plus reference TRBV12-5 and TRBJ2-1, the full variable domain is DARVTQTPRHKVTEMGQEVTMRCQPILGHNTVFWYRQTMMQGLELLAYFRNRAPLDDSGMPKDRFSAEMPDATLATLKIQPSEPRDSAVYFCASGLRPRGGTYNEQFFGPGTRLTVL.